Below are 9 T cell receptor beta chains sequenced from a single sample in a study of cytomegalovirus exposure and HLA in healthy donors. The PCR contained 60 Vbeta and 13 Jbeta primers. Data came from immunoSEQ multiplex PCR; TCRdb stores just in-frame clones and leaves some out. The sample includes approximately 190,000 clones, 84% of them seen just once. The sample consisted of PBMCs. These TCRs come from a woman aged 50 to 65 in good health and CMV-seropositive.

The V and J genes are TRBV6-5 and TRBJ1-2; 8 nucleotides align to TRBD1. Trimming removed 3 bases from V and 7 bases from J; junction bases left unmatched: 10. Germline loops: CDR1 MNHEY, CDR2 SVGAGI. The CDR3 contains 15 residues. This CDR3 reads CASSYYGQGGIGYTF. The CDR3, as DNA: TGTGCCAGCAGTTATTACGGACAGGGTGGCATTGGCTACACCTTC.

The chain has TRBV11-2 and TRBJ1-6, with 9 bases aligning to TRBD1. CDR3 length equals 15 residues. Germline trimming cut 7 bases from V and 1 base from J; bases unmatched to any gene: 2. In germline, CDR1 is SGHAT, CDR2 FQNNGV. CDR3 sequence (DNA): TGTGCCAGCACGACAGGGGGGTCCTATAATTCACCCCTCCACTTT. Encoded protein: CASTTGGSYNSPLHF.

The J gene is TRBJ2-1, the V gene TRBV27; TRBD2 matches 9 bases. This CDR3 contains 15 residues. Trimming at V came to 7 bases and at J to 5 bases, leaving 9 bases not matched to a gene. Looked up from germline, CDR1 is MNHEY and CDR2 is SMNVEV (reference sequence). The CDR3 DNA reads TGTGCCAGCAACCTAGGGACTAGCCCGAACAATGAGCAGTTCTTC. This codes for CASNLGTSPNNEQFF.

This chain's CDR3 is CASSLSGGGTGELFF. CDR3 DNA sequence: TGTGCCAGCAGCTTGAGTGGGGGCGGCACCGGGGAGCTGTTTTTT. The chain carries TRBV7-3 and TRBJ2-2, with D possibly TRBD1 on 6 matching bases. Trimming stripped 3 bases from V and 4 bases from J, with 12 bases between. This CDR3 has 15 amino acids. The germline CDR1 and CDR2 sequences are SGHTA and FQGTGA.

The V and J genes are TRBV19 and TRBJ1-5, with D uncertain. This CDR3 region has 11 residues. Germline assignment: CDR1 LNHDA and CDR2 SQIVND (reference sequence). Trimming removed 6 bases at V and 4 bases at J, with 4 bases between. The CDR3 sequence: CASSPNQPQHF. Here the CDR3 DNA reads TGTGCCAGTAGCCCTAATCAGCCCCAGCATTTT.

The J gene is TRBJ2-2, the V gene TRBV5-4; 7 bases are shared with TRBD2. The ends lost 7 bases at V and 3 bases at J; junction bases unmatched: 9. Germline V gives CDR1 SGHNT, CDR2 YYREEE (reference sequence). This CDR3 has 15 amino acids. The CDR3 region is CASPGGGADTGELFF. In DNA form, the CDR3 reads TGTGCCAGCCCGGGGGGAGGGGCGGACACCGGGGAGCTGTTTTTT.

Written as DNA, the CDR3 is TGTGCCAGCAGTTATCGACAGGGTTATGAAAAACTGTTTTTT. Residues: CASSYRQGYEKLFF. The V call is TRBV6-1, the J call TRBJ1-4, with 7 bases that match TRBD1. V shed 5 bases and J 6 bases; nucleotides not matched to a gene: 6. The CDR3 sequence is 14 residues long. The germline gives CDR1 MNHNS, CDR2 SASEGT.

The V gene is TRBV5-1, the J gene TRBJ2-5; tentatively, D is TRBD1 (5 bases). Germline CDR1 and CDR2: SGHRS and YFSETQ. Trimming left V 4 bases short and J 1 base short, with 14 bases between. This CDR3 region has 15 residues. CDR3 region: CASSMRQGIQETQYF. As DNA, the CDR3 is TGCGCCAGCAGCATGCGGCAGGGCATCCAAGAGACCCAGTACTTC.

The V gene is TRBV5-8, the J gene TRBJ2-3; TRBD2 matches at 12 bases. Germline V gene lookup returns CDR1 SGHTS and CDR2 YDEGEE. The ends lost 1 base at V and 6 bases at J; junction bases unmatched: 3. The CDR3 length is 15 residues. The CDR3 DNA reads as TGTGCCAGCAGCTTGACTAGCGGGGGGTTGGATACGCAGTATTTT. Translation gives CASSLTSGGLDTQYF.